The 27 T cell receptor beta chains below were found in one sample sequenced in a study of cytomegalovirus exposure and HLA in healthy donors (dated 2017 in TCRdb). Library method: the immunoSEQ multiplex PCR assay. For the multiplex PCR, a mixture combining 60 forward primers for TCR Vbeta segments and 13 reverse primers for TCR Jbeta segments was used. This immuneACCESS table, as held by TCRdb, lists in-frame sequences with V and J called but not all clones. Of the missing ones, under half trace to an unresolved V gene in checked studies; the others have no known cause. This sample gives around 140,000 clones in total; 65% to 85% of them show up just once. The top ten clonotypes cover around 1.5% of the sample. Sequenced input: PBMCs. All receptors come from a woman younger than 30 in good health and CMV-seronegative.

The rearrangement links TRBV6-6 to TRBJ2-7, with TRBD2 identical over 7 bases. The ends lost 4 bases at V and 0 bases at J; junction bases unmatched: 9. This CDR3 region has 16 residues. Germline loops: CDR1 MNHNY, CDR2 SVGAGI (reference sequence). This chain's CDR3 is CASSFSSGTSSYEQYF. CDR3 in DNA: TGTGCCAGCAGTTTCTCTAGCGGAACGTCCTCCTACGAGCAGTACTTC.

The CDR3 region has the DNA TGCAGCGTCGGGTCCGGGACAGTATATGGCTACACCTTC. It codes for CSVGSGTVYGYTF. The gene calls are TRBV29-1 and TRBJ1-2; 7 nucleotides agree with TRBD1. CDR3 size: 13 residues. Germline V gives CDR1 SQVTM, CDR2 ANQGSEA. With 6 bases clipped from V and 5 bases from J, the junction kept 9 bases outside the gene matches.

J is TRBJ1-2 and V is TRBV7-9, with a possible D match to TRBD1 (5 bases). CDR1 and CDR2 from the germline V gene are SEHNR and FQNEAQ (reference sequence). V was trimmed by 1 base and J by 5 bases, leaving 11 bases between them. The CDR3 contains 14 residues. CDR3 in amino acids: CASSLGGQAYGYTF. In nucleotides, the CDR3 is TGTGCCAGCAGCTTAGGGGGCCAGGCGTATGGCTACACCTTC.

The chain links TRBV5-1 to TRBJ2-1; D is perhaps TRBD1 (6 bases). The germline gives CDR1 SGHRS, CDR2 YFSETQ. The CDR3 is 14 residues long. Between the trimmed V and J ends, which lost 1 base and 8 bases, there was a span of 13 bases. CDR3 sequence: CASSLFPRGDEQFF. The CDR3 DNA is TGCGCCAGCAGCTTGTTTCCCAGGGGTGATGAGCAGTTCTTC.

The chain recombines TRBV11-2 with TRBJ2-7, with 7 positions matching TRBD2. Unmatched junction bases numbered 10, after V lost 5 bases and J lost 3 bases. CDR1 SGHAT and CDR2 FQNNGV come from the germline V gene. The CDR3 consists of 15 residues. The CDR3 sequence is CASSREAGNVYEQYF. CDR3 coding DNA: TGTGCCAGCAGCCGTGAAGCGGGAAACGTCTACGAGCAGTACTTC.

Comment on this clone: Other nucleotide sequences from this sample produce the same CDR3. J is TRBJ1-5 and V is TRBV30; perhaps TRBD1 as D (6 bases). The CDR3 extends over 13 amino acids. Between the trimmed V and J ends, which lost 4 bases and 3 bases, there was a span of 10 bases. Germline CDR1 and CDR2: GTSNPN and SVGIG (reference sequence). This CDR3 reads CAWNRDTNQPQHF. In DNA form, the CDR3 reads TGTGCCTGGAACCGGGACACCAATCAGCCCCAGCATTTT.

This clone was found once. The V and J genes are TRBV6-4 and TRBJ1-1; D call uncertain. CDR3 length: 14 residues. Germline V gene sequence: CDR1 MRHNA, CDR2 SNTAGT. Trimming took off 2 bases at V and 7 bases at J, with 14 bases between the two ends. Here the CDR3 reads CASSDPFGSGEAFF. The DNA of the CDR3 is TGTGCCAGCAGTGACCCGTTTGGGTCGGGTGAAGCTTTCTTT.

The chain has TRBV27 and TRBJ1-2, with D hard to call. CDR3 length: 13 amino acids. Looked up from germline, CDR1 is MNHEY and CDR2 is SMNVEV (reference sequence). Trimming removed 7 bases from V and 4 bases from J, with 13 bases in between. The chain's CDR3 is CASKVTAGYGYTF. The CDR3 DNA reads as TGTGCCAGCAAAGTCACAGCAGGCTATGGCTACACCTTC.

The gene calls are TRBV18 and TRBJ2-2; TRBD2 aligns across 10 bases. In germline, CDR1 is KGHSH, CDR2 LQKENI. V shed 6 bases and J 7 bases; nucleotides not matched to a gene: 8. The CDR3 extends over 15 amino acids. CDR3 sequence (DNA): TGTGCCAGCTCTCGGCCTAGCGGGAGCCACGGGGAGCTGTTTTTT. Translation gives CASSRPSGSHGELFF.

J is TRBJ1-2 and V is TRBV7-8; 8 bases are a match to TRBD1. This CDR3 contains 18 residues. Germline assignment: CDR1 SGHVS and CDR2 FQNEAQ. Unmatched junction bases numbered 15, after V lost 0 bases and J lost 6 bases. The CDR3: CASSLAAARTGMIDGYTF. The CDR3 DNA is TGTGCCAGCAGCTTAGCGGCCGCCCGGACAGGGATGATAGATGGCTACACCTTC.

This clone was picked up one time. The V and J genes are TRBV19 and TRBJ2-1, with TRBD2 identical over 7 bases. Germline lookup yields CDR1 LNHDA and CDR2 SQIVND (reference sequence). The V and J ends lost 4 bases and 0 bases, in that order; junction bases with no gene match: 3. CDR3 length: 15 amino acids. This chain's CDR3 is CASSRGGSSYNEQFF. CDR3 nucleotides: TGTGCCAGTAGTAGAGGCGGGAGCTCCTACAATGAGCAGTTCTTC.

The chain employs TRBV13 and TRBJ2-1; tentatively, D is TRBD1 (6 bases). The germline V gene has CDR1 PRHDT and CDR2 FYEKMQ (reference sequence). V lost 7 bases, J lost 0 bases, and 10 bases lay in between. CDR3 length equals 14 residues. The CDR3 nucleotides are TGTGCCAGCATGACAGGAGTCTCCTACAATGAGCAGTTCTTC. Protein: CASMTGVSYNEQFF.

The J gene is TRBJ1-1, the V gene TRBV19; D is possibly TRBD1 (6 bases). Trimming took 4 bases from V and 7 from J, leaving 13 bases between them. The CDR3 consists of 13 residues. Looked up from germline, CDR1 is LNHDA and CDR2 is SQIVND (reference sequence). Here the CDR3 reads CASSTQLGGEAFF. The CDR3 DNA follows: TGTGCCAGTAGTACCCAATTAGGGGGTGAAGCTTTCTTT.

CDR3 region: CTSSRTNTGELFF. CDR3 nucleotides: TGCACCAGCAGCAGGACAAACACCGGGGAGCTGTTTTTT. The chain carries TRBV1 and TRBJ2-2; the D call TRBD1 from the table was never checked on the DNA. TRBV1 is noted as a pseudogene. This CDR3 has 13 amino acids.

The chain uses TRBV15 and TRBJ2-1, with D perhaps TRBD2 (5 bases). Germline V gives CDR1 LNHNV, CDR2 YYDKDF (reference sequence). The germline V and J ends were trimmed by 8 bases and 8 bases, with 19 bases remaining between them. This CDR3 comprises 14 residues. The CDR3 protein is CATESSGYAHEQFF. DNA for the CDR3: TGTGCCACCGAATCCAGCGGCTATGCACATGAGCAGTTCTTC.

V usage is TRBV5-1 and J usage is TRBJ2-7; 7 bases fit TRBD2. This CDR3 spans 14 amino acids. The junction had 13 bases not matched to a gene; V was cut back by 10 bases and J by 3 bases. Germline CDR1 and CDR2: SGHRS and YFSETQ. The DNA of the CDR3 is TGCGCCGGCGCGGGGGTAGGCGGGAGCTACGAGCAGTACTTC. Amino acids: CAGAGVGGSYEQYF.

The CDR3 region is CASSLGQGVYEQYF. In DNA form, the CDR3 reads TGTGCCAGCAGCTTAGGACAGGGGGTGTACGAGCAGTACTTC. The chain carries TRBV13 and TRBJ2-7, with TRBD1 matching 8 bases. The germline V gene has CDR1 PRHDT and CDR2 FYEKMQ (reference sequence). The V segment lost 0 bases and the J segment 4 bases; nucleotides outside the gene matches: 2. This CDR3 spans 14 amino acids.

The chain is built from TRBV18 and TRBJ1-2; D not resolved. This CDR3 is built from 13 residues. Germline V gene data show CDR1 as KGHSH and CDR2 as LQKENI. V lost 1 base and J 8 bases, leaving 11 bases between the germline ends. This CDR3 reads CASSPQRVEGYTF. In DNA, the CDR3 is TGTGCCAGCTCACCACAGAGGGTAGAAGGCTACACCTTC.

V is TRBV15 and J is TRBJ2-1; D may be TRBD2 (6 bases). V lost 1 base and J lost 4, with 11 bases in between. The length of the CDR3 is 15 residues. The germline V gene encodes CDR1 LNHNV and CDR2 YYDKDF (reference sequence). This CDR3 reads CATSRAREPYNEQFF. In DNA form, the CDR3 reads TGTGCCACCAGCAGAGCCCGGGAGCCTTACAATGAGCAGTTCTTC.

This chain's CDR3 is CASSIDNSNNQPQHF. The CDR3 region has the DNA TGTGCCAGTAGTATAGATAACAGTAACAATCAGCCCCAGCATTTT. J is TRBJ1-5 and V is TRBV19, with D unclear. Per the germline V gene, CDR1 is LNHDA and CDR2 is SQIVND (reference sequence). The ends were cut back, 0 bases at V and 3 bases at J, with 9 bases in the middle. The CDR3 has 15 amino acids. The full variable domain, completed using reference TRBV19 and TRBJ1-5, is DGGITQSPKYLFRKEGQNVTLSCEQNLNHDAMYWYRQDPGQGLRLIYYSQIVNDFQKGDIAEGYSVSREKKESFPLTVTSAQKNPTAFYLCASSIDNSNNQPQHFGDGTRLSIL.

This chain uses TRBV25-1 with TRBJ1-2; D possibly corresponds to TRBD1 (6 bases). V was trimmed by 5 bases and J by 5 bases, leaving 12 bases between them. The germline gives CDR1 MGHDK, CDR2 SYGVNS. This CDR3 is 13 amino acids long. The CDR3 region is CASSTGGPYGYTF. The CDR3, as DNA: TGTGCCAGCAGTACGGGGGGCCCATATGGCTACACCTTC.

The chain recombines TRBV9 with TRBJ2-3; D may be TRBD2 (6 bases). The CDR3 spans 15 residues. Germline V CDR1 and CDR2: SGDLS, YYNGEE. V was shortened by 0 bases and J by 2 bases, with 10 bases between the two germline ends. CDR3 nucleotides: TGTGCCAGCAGCGTAGTGGGCGGGAACACAGATACGCAGTATTTT. It encodes CASSVVGGNTDTQYF.

This rearrangement joins TRBV5-1 to TRBJ1-1; D possibly corresponds to TRBD1 (6 bases). Germline loops: CDR1 SGHRS, CDR2 YFSETQ. Trimming removed 0 bases from V and 4 bases from J, with 16 bases in between. This CDR3 is 16 amino acids long. Written as DNA, the CDR3 is TGCGCCAGCAGCTTGGGCTCAGGGGCCCAGGGCACTGAAGCTTTCTTT. It translates to CASSLGSGAQGTEAFF.

The J gene is TRBJ1-2, the V gene TRBV6-5; D not certain. This CDR3 is 16 amino acids long. The V end lost 2 bases, the J end lost 0 bases, and 13 bases lay between the germline ends. From germline, CDR1 is MNHEY and CDR2 SVGAGI. CDR3 loop: CASSYGGRAANYGYTF. CDR3 bases: TGTGCCAGCAGTTACGGAGGGCGGGCAGCTAACTATGGCTACACCTTC.

The V call is TRBV19, the J call TRBJ2-5; maybe TRBD2 (6 bases). This CDR3 contains 14 residues. The V end was cut by 4 bases, the J end by 1 base, with 10 bases between. Germline V gene sequence: CDR1 LNHDA, CDR2 SQIVND (reference sequence). The CDR3 bases are TGTGCCAGTAGTACGGGACTTCCCCAAGAGACCCAGTACTTC. Translation: CASSTGLPQETQYF.

The CDR3: CAWSQDSEQYF. In DNA form, the CDR3 reads TGTGCCTGGAGTCAGGATTCAGAGCAGTACTTC. The V and J genes are TRBV30 and TRBJ2-7; no reliable D call. Germline loops: CDR1 GTSNPN, CDR2 SVGIG (reference sequence). The CDR3 covers 11 residues. V lost 2 bases and J 7 bases, leaving 9 bases between the germline ends.

The rearrangement uses TRBV27 and TRBJ2-1, with 14 bases lining up with TRBD2. The ends lost 10 bases at V and 8 bases at J; junction bases unmatched: 10. CDR3 length equals 15 residues. Germline V gene data show CDR1 as MNHEY and CDR2 as SMNVEV (reference sequence). The CDR3 spells CAIRAGTSGSDEQFF. CDR3 coding DNA: TGTGCCATCCGGGCCGGGACTAGCGGGAGCGATGAGCAGTTCTTC.